These 4 T cell receptor beta chains share one sample of origin, sequenced in a study of molecular identifiers for immune sequencing clone quantification. From the PCR reads, TCRdb called clonotypes with MiXCR, one entry per CDR3 protein. In the table there are about half a million distinct CDR3 sequences, roughly a fifth of which are singletons. Sequenced sample: naive CD8+ T cells from blood, with Jurkat cell RNA spiked in. Subset of the sample: FACS-sorted CD8+CD4-CCR7+CD45RA+ naive T cells. Source of these receptors: a human donor in good health. Some libraries in this study had Jurkat cell RNA spiked in.

This clonotype was detected many times. J is TRBJ2-6 and V is TRBV28; D gene ambiguous. The ends were cut back, 5 bases at V and 0 bases at J, with 8 bases in the middle. The CDR3 has 15 residues. The germline V gene has CDR1 MDHEN and CDR2 SYDVKM. Here the CDR3 reads CASSPPISGANVLTF. CDR3 sequence (DNA): TGTGCCAGCAGTCCCCCGATCTCTGGGGCCAACGTCCTGACTTTC.

Of note for this clonotype: This may come from a read error, since a much larger clone is one base off. V and J are TRBV5-3 and TRBJ2-7; tentative D call: TRBD2 (6 bases). TRBV5-3 is assigned to the ORF class and has an uncertain function. The CDR3 spans 16 residues. The ends were cut back, 8 bases at V and 2 bases at J, with 23 bases in the middle. CDR3 nucleotide sequence: TGTGCCAGCGGCTCCCCGGAGGGTCGGCCCGCCTACGAGCAGTACTTC. This encodes CASGSPEGRPAYEQYF.

This clonotype has just a few counts. This sequence joins TRBV6-2 or TRBV6-3 and TRBJ2-2; 9 nucleotides align to TRBD2. This CDR3 comprises 17 residues. The germline gives CDR1 MNHEY, CDR2 SVGEGT. J lost 6 bases, V lost 0 bases, and 8 bases had no gene match. The CDR3 nucleotides read TGTGCCAGCAGTTACTCGATAGGACTAGCGATACCCGGGGAGCTGTTTTTT. Protein product: CASSYSIGLAIPGELFF.

In this sample, this clonotype turned up many times. This rearrangement joins TRBV28 to TRBJ2-3, with TRBD1 identical over 10 bases. Per the germline V gene, CDR1 is MDHEN and CDR2 is SYDVKM. J was trimmed by 0 bases and V by 5 bases; bases with no gene match: 8. The CDR3 consists of 17 residues. CDR3 sequence: CASSGQGVVVSTDTQYF. The DNA of the CDR3 is TGTGCCAGCAGTGGACAGGGGGTGGTCGTAAGCACAGATACGCAGTATTTT.